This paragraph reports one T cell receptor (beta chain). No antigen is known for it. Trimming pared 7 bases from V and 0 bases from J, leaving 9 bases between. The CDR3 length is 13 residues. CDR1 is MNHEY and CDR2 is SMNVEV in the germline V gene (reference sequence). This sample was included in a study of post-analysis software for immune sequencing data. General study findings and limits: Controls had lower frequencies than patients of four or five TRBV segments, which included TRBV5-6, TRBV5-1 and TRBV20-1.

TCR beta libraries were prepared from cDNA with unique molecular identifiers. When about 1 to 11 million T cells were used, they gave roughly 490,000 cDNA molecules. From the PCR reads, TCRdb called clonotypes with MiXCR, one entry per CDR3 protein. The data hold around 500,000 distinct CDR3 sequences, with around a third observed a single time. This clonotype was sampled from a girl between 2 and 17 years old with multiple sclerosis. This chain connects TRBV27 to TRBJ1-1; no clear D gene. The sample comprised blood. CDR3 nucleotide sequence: TGTGCCAGCACAGTAAAGATGAACACTGAAGCTTTCTTT. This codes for CASTVKMNTEAFF.